These 24 T cell receptor beta chains share one sample of origin, sequenced in a study of blood T cell repertoires in COVID-19. Method: immunoSEQ multiplex PCR; TCRdb's copy keeps in-frame clones and lacks some. The table lists a few hundred thousand clones, approximately 89% of them singletons. Sequencing used peripheral blood. Receptors were obtained from a woman aged 40 to 49 who had recovered from COVID-19.

The genes are TRBV19 and TRBJ1-5, with a possible D match to TRBD1 (5 bases). Germline values: CDR1 LNHDA, CDR2 SQIVND (reference sequence). The CDR3 runs 13 residues. Deletions cut 4 bases from V and 4 bases from J, with 8 bases between. CDR3 residues: CASSTTVNQPQHF. CDR3 bases: TGTGCCAGTAGTACGACAGTTAATCAGCCCCAGCATTTT.

This chain connects TRBV3-1 (or the pseudogene TRBV3-2) to TRBJ2-5; 9 positions agree with TRBD2. This CDR3 is 13 amino acids long. J lost 14 bases, V lost 4 bases, and 11 bases had no gene match. Looked up from germline, CDR1 is LGHDT and CDR2 is YNNKEL (reference sequence). The CDR3 loop is CASSRLQGTSTYF. The CDR3 region has the DNA TGTGCCAGCAGCCGTCTACAGGGGACTAGCACTTACTTC.

The chain recombines TRBV3-1 (or the pseudogene TRBV3-2) with TRBJ2-1; D possibly corresponds to TRBD1 (5 bases). Trimming cost V 3 bases and J 7 bases, with 13 bases left between them. Germline assignment: CDR1 LGHDT and CDR2 YNNKEL (reference sequence). The CDR3 totals 14 residues. CDR3 sequence: CASSHRWGYNEQFF. The CDR3, as DNA: TGTGCCAGCAGCCATCGATGGGGCTATAATGAGCAGTTCTTC.

V usage is TRBV5-5 and J usage is TRBJ2-3; no clear D. The CDR3 contains 14 residues. The germline gives CDR1 SGHKS, CDR2 YYEKEE (reference sequence). V was shortened by 2 bases and J by 0 bases, with 7 bases between the two germline ends. CDR3 protein: CASSFVPSTDTQYF. The DNA of the CDR3 is TGTGCCAGCAGCTTCGTCCCTAGCACAGATACGCAGTATTTT.

J is TRBJ2-2 and V is TRBV5-1; D is ambiguous. The CDR3 runs 14 residues. The ends were cut back, 4 bases at V and 2 bases at J, with 9 bases in the middle. CDR1 is SGHRS, CDR2 YFSETQ, per germline. In nucleotides, the CDR3 is TGCGCCAGCAGCCCTACTACAAACACCGGGGAGCTGTTTTTT. It yields the protein CASSPTTNTGELFF.

In this sample, this clone turned up once. The chain employs TRBV5-1 and TRBJ2-6; D uncertain. The CDR3 is made up of 16 amino acids. Trimming took off 0 bases at V and 3 bases at J, with 10 bases between the two ends. Per germline, CDR1 SGHRS and CDR2 YFSETQ. The CDR3 nucleotides are TGCGCCAGCAGCTTGGATCGTTTCTATGGGGCCAACGTCCTGACTTTC. This translates into CASSLDRFYGANVLTF.

This clone was observed a handful of times. This chain joins TRBV19 and TRBJ1-6; TRBD1 is a possible D gene (6 bases). The CDR3 sequence is 13 residues long. Trimming left V 7 bases short and J 7 bases short, with 11 bases between. Per germline, CDR1 LNHDA and CDR2 SQIVND (reference sequence). The CDR3 is CASKNRENSPLHF. The CDR3 DNA reads as TGTGCCAGTAAGAACAGGGAGAATTCACCCCTCCACTTT. The full variable domain, with the rest looked up from reference TRBV19 and TRBJ1-6, is DGGITQSPKYLFRKEGQNVTLSCEQNLNHDAMYWYRQDPGQGLRLIYYSQIVNDFQKGDIAEGYSVSREKKESFPLTVTSAQKNPTAFYLCASKNRENSPLHFGNGTRLTVT.

The J gene is TRBJ1-3, the V gene TRBV11-2; D is undetermined. V lost 1 base and J lost 4, with 8 bases in between. This CDR3 comprises 14 residues. Germline V lookup: CDR1 SGHAT, CDR2 FQNNGV. The CDR3 DNA reads TGTGCCAGCAGCTTAGGTGGAGGAGGAAACACCATATATTTT. This gives the protein CASSLGGGGNTIYF.

The V call is TRBV6-5, the J call TRBJ1-1; D gene unclear. This CDR3 comprises 16 residues. The V gene lost 4 bases and the J gene lost 0 bases, with 15 bases spanning the gap. Per germline, CDR1 MNHEY and CDR2 SVGAGI. The CDR3 DNA reads as TGTGCCAGCAGTTCCCCCTCCGGACTTATGAACACTGAAGCTTTCTTT. This encodes CASSSPSGLMNTEAFF.

The chain links TRBV4-1 to TRBJ1-6, with 7 bases that match TRBD1. CDR1 and CDR2 from the germline V gene are MGHRA and YSYEKL. CDR3 length: 18 amino acids. V trimming: 0 bases; J trimming: 5 bases; junction bases outside the gene matches: 10. The CDR3 reads CASSQEPLSGTDNSPLHF. CDR3 nucleotides: TGCGCCAGCAGCCAAGAACCATTGTCCGGGACAGATAATTCACCCCTCCACTTT.

This chain links TRBV2 with TRBJ1-2; 12 nucleotides align to TRBD1. V trimming: 5 bases; J trimming: 6 bases; junction bases outside the gene matches: 4. CDR3 length: 14 residues. CDR1 is SNHLY and CDR2 is FYNNEI in the germline V gene. CDR3 sequence (DNA): TGTGCCAGCAGTACGGGACAGGGGGCGAATGGCTACACCTTC. Translated, it gives CASSTGQGANGYTF.

The chain carries TRBV6-1 and TRBJ2-3, with 11 bases identical to TRBD2. Germline CDR1 reads MNHNS; CDR2 reads SASEGT. After removal of 1 base from V and 0 bases from J, the junction contained 9 bases not matched to a gene. The CDR3 has 19 residues. In DNA form, the CDR3 reads TGTGCCAGCAGTGAAGAATGGGCTGGACTAGCGGGCAGCACAGATACGCAGTATTTT. Translating it yields CASSEEWAGLAGSTDTQYF.

This sequence joins TRBV5-1 and TRBJ1-4, with D perhaps TRBD1 (6 bases). Germline V gene lookup returns CDR1 SGHRS and CDR2 YFSETQ. Trimming removed 1 base at V and 8 bases at J, with 15 bases between. The CDR3 contains 15 residues. The CDR3 protein is CASSLRGTPDEKLFF. The DNA for the CDR3 is TGCGCCAGCAGCTTGCGTGGGACACCCGACGAAAAACTGTTTTTT. Together with reference TRBV5-1 and TRBJ1-4, the CDR3 gives the full variable domain: KAGVTQTPRYLIKTRGQQVTLSCSPISGHRSVSWYQQTPGQGLQFLFEYFSETQRNKGNFPGRFSGRQFSNSRSEMNVSTLELGDSALYLCASSLRGTPDEKLFFGSGTQLSVL.

This rearrangement joins TRBV6-5 to TRBJ2-7, with 9 bases that match TRBD2. Germline CDR1 and CDR2: MNHEY and SVGAGI. With V trimmed by 6 bases and J by 7 bases, 10 bases remained unmatched. CDR3 length equals 14 residues. The DNA for the CDR3 is TGTGCCAGCAGCCCCCTGCGGGAGGGCGGGGAGCAGTACGTC. It yields the protein CASSPLREGGEQYV.

This clone was recorded once. The chain combines TRBV7-2 with TRBJ2-2; TRBD2 might be the D (6 bases). The CDR3 runs 16 residues. CDR1 SGHTA and CDR2 FQGNSA come from the germline V gene. V shed 1 base and J shed 0 bases, with 9 bases lying between them. The CDR3 sequence is CASSLVWGANTGELFF. The CDR3 region has the DNA TGTGCCAGCAGCTTAGTTTGGGGGGCGAACACCGGGGAGCTGTTTTTT.

The table lists this clone with a few counts. The chain is built from TRBV28 and TRBJ1-5, with D perhaps TRBD1 (6 bases). Trimming cost V 11 bases and J 9 bases, with 23 bases left between them. The CDR3 length is 14 residues. Germline loops: CDR1 MDHEN, CDR2 SYDVKM. The DNA of the CDR3 is TGTGCCGGATCCACGGCGGGGGGCGGTCGGCCCCAGCATTTT. Amino acids: CAGSTAGGGRPQHF.

The chain recombines TRBV5-4 with TRBJ2-1; 11 bases map to TRBD2. The germline V gene has CDR1 SGHNT and CDR2 YYREEE (reference sequence). Losses at the gene ends were 0 bases for V and 5 bases for J; bases not matched to a gene: 1. This CDR3 is 15 amino acids long. CDR3 protein: CASSLGGLADNEQFF. The CDR3 nucleotides are TGTGCCAGCAGCTTGGGGGGACTAGCGGACAATGAGCAGTTCTTC.

This clone was seen only once. This chain joins TRBV2 and TRBJ2-7; D is perhaps TRBD1 (6 bases). Germline V gene data show CDR1 as SNHLY and CDR2 as FYNNEI. V lost 5 bases and J 5 bases, leaving 10 bases between the germline ends. CDR3 size: 12 residues. CDR3 in amino acids: CASSTGFDEQYV. In DNA, the CDR3 is TGTGCCAGCAGTACAGGGTTCGACGAGCAGTACGTC.

Only one count was recorded for this clone. The chain links TRBV27 to TRBJ2-7; no firm D call. V gave up 4 bases and J gave up 0 bases, with 10 bases separating them. The V gene's germline CDR1 is MNHEY and CDR2 SMNVEV (reference sequence). This CDR3 is 14 amino acids long. The CDR3 is CASSYRPSSYEQYF. The CDR3 DNA is TGTGCCAGCAGTTACCGACCTAGCTCCTACGAGCAGTACTTC.

This chain uses TRBV27 with TRBJ2-2; 8 bases match TRBD1. CDR1 and CDR2 (germline): MNHEY, SMNVEV (reference sequence). Unmatched junction bases numbered 2, after V lost 4 bases and J lost 1 base. The CDR3 spans 15 residues. CDR3 loop: CASSSTGGNTGELFF. CDR3 coding DNA: TGTGCCAGCAGTTCCACAGGGGGGAACACCGGGGAGCTGTTTTTT.

This clone was seen once. The genes are TRBV27 and TRBJ2-5, with TRBD1 matching over 10 bases. The V segment lost 5 bases and the J segment 4 bases; nucleotides outside the gene matches: 7. The CDR3 extends over 15 amino acids. Germline V gene data show CDR1 as MNHEY and CDR2 as SMNVEV (reference sequence). Here the CDR3 DNA reads TGTGCCAGCAGTATGAGGACAGGGGGTATAGAGACCCAGTACTTC. As protein: CASSMRTGGIETQYF.

The V and J genes are TRBV9 and TRBJ2-3; no definite D call. V was clipped by 0 bases and J by 4 bases, with 12 bases between them. This CDR3 has 15 residues. The germline gives CDR1 SGDLS, CDR2 YYNGEE. The CDR3 here is CASSVGQPVADTQYF. As DNA, the CDR3 is TGTGCCAGCAGCGTAGGCCAACCGGTGGCAGATACGCAGTATTTT. The full variable domain, with the rest looked up from reference TRBV9 and TRBJ2-3, is DSGVTQTPKHLITATGQRVTLRCSPRSGDLSVYWYQQSLDQGLQFLIQYYNGEERAKGNILERFSAQQFPDLHSELNLSSLELGDSALYFCASSVGQPVADTQYFGPGTRLTVL.

The chain joins TRBV9 to TRBJ2-1; 11 nucleotides line up with TRBD2. The CDR3 is made up of 16 amino acids. Germline V gene sequence: CDR1 SGDLS, CDR2 YYNGEE. Trimming took 0 bases from V and 2 from J; bases not matched to a gene: 1. The CDR3: CASSVGSGRAYNEQFF. The DNA for the CDR3 is TGTGCCAGCAGCGTAGGTAGCGGGAGGGCCTACAATGAGCAGTTCTTC.

The chain employs TRBV18 and TRBJ2-1; tentative D call: TRBD2 (7 bases). CDR1 is KGHSH, CDR2 LQKENI, per germline. The CDR3 runs 16 residues. V was clipped by 2 bases and J by 5 bases, with 16 bases between them. DNA for the CDR3: TGTGCCAGCTCACCAATGGCGGGGGCTACCGACAATGAGCAGTTCTTC. Translating it yields CASSPMAGATDNEQFF.